These 30 T cell receptor beta chains were sequenced from one sample in a study of Graves' ophthalmopathy and Graves' hyperthyroidism. Transcripts of RNA were the source for amplifying TCR beta CDR3 regions. A first-round RT-PCR used HTBI primers, followed by a second-round multiplex PCR. TCRdb reanalysed the multiplex PCR reads using MiXCR and keeps one entry per CDR3 protein. The table shows tens of thousands of distinct CDR3 sequences, with under 55% occurring only once. The sequenced material came from peripheral blood. The source of these receptors is an adult woman with Graves' ophthalmopathy.

The chain has TRBV5-1 and TRBJ2-3, with 7 nucleotides matching TRBD2. This CDR3 comprises 15 residues. V was pared by 4 bases and J by 11 bases, with 16 bases of the junction left unmatched. Germline values: CDR1 SGHRS, CDR2 YFSETQ. CDR3 DNA: TGCGCCAGCAGCCCCCCCCGGGGGGAGGACAATGAGCAGTATTTT. This encodes CASSPPRGEDNEQYF.

The chain couples TRBV20-1 to TRBJ2-3; 7 bases map to TRBD2. Trimming cost V 5 bases and J 1 base; bases outside gene matches: 9. Germline V lookup: CDR1 DFQATT, CDR2 SNEGSKA (reference sequence). The CDR3 has 15 amino acids. The CDR3 sequence: CSAGGEKRGTDTQYF. CDR3 in DNA: TGCAGTGCTGGGGGGGAGAAGAGGGGCACAGATACGCAGTATTTT.

On this clonotype: No conserved phenylalanine or tryptophan ends this CDR3, so it is likely a read error. The gene calls are TRBV20-1 and TRBJ2-7; 7 bases fit TRBD2. The CDR3 consists of 12 residues. CDR1 and CDR2 from the germline V gene are DFQATT and SNEGSKA (reference sequence). This CDR3 reads CSVRRTSNEQYI. The CDR3 bases are TGCAGTGTTAGGAGGACTAGTAACGAACAGTACATC.

This chain connects TRBV7-9 to TRBJ2-2, with D possibly TRBD1 on 6 matching bases. V was trimmed by 5 bases and J by 4 bases, leaving 14 bases between them. Germline values: CDR1 SEHNR, CDR2 FQNEAQ (reference sequence). The CDR3 contains 15 residues. The CDR3 loop is CASSPGPGVTGELFF. In DNA form, the CDR3 reads TGTGCCAGCAGCCCTGGGCCAGGGGTCACCGGGGAGCTGTTTTTT.

The chain has TRBV20-1 and TRBJ1-1, with D hard to call. The CDR3 consists of 13 residues. With 0 bases removed from V and 5 bases from J, the gap between germline ends came to 10 bases. CDR1 and CDR2 from the germline V gene are DFQATT and SNEGSKA (reference sequence). CDR3: CSARDGSGTEAFF. The CDR3, as DNA: TGCAGTGCTAGAGACGGGAGTGGGACTGAAGCTTTCTTT.

J is TRBJ1-3 and V is TRBV2; no firm D call. CDR1 and CDR2 (germline): SNHLY, FYNNEI. The CDR3 is made up of 11 amino acids. The germline V and J ends were trimmed by 8 bases and 3 bases, with 5 bases remaining between them. For the CDR3, the DNA is TGTGCCAGCCTCGATGGAAACACCATATATTTT. It specifies CASLDGNTIYF. The full variable domain, rest sourced from reference TRBV2 and TRBJ1-3, is EPEVTQTPSHQVTQMGQEVILRCVPISNHLYFYWYRQILGQKVEFLVSFYNNEISEKSEIFDDQFSVERPDGSNFTLKIRSTKLEDSAMYFCASLDGNTIYFGEGSWLTVV.

This clonotype was recorded at least ten times. The chain links TRBV20-1 to TRBJ1-1; possible D gene TRBD1, 5 bases. Trimming stripped 3 bases from V and 1 base from J, with 12 bases between. In germline, CDR1 is DFQATT, CDR2 SNEGSKA (reference sequence). The CDR3 sequence is 14 residues long. DNA of the CDR3: TGCAGTGCTAGGTCTGCAGGGCCGAACACTGAAGCTTTCTTT. Its translation is CSARSAGPNTEAFF.

The rearrangement uses TRBV4-1 and TRBJ2-1; D may be TRBD2 (6 bases). Trimming removed 6 bases from V and 2 bases from J, with 11 bases in between. This CDR3 is 14 amino acids long. The V gene's germline CDR1 is MGHRA and CDR2 YSYEKL. The CDR3 DNA is TGCGCCAGCAGAAGGGACTTTACCTACAATGAGCAGTTCTTC. It codes for CASRRDFTYNEQFF.

V gene TRBV20-1 combines with J gene TRBJ2-5, with TRBD2 as a possible D gene (6 bases). This CDR3 is 15 amino acids long. CDR1 DFQATT and CDR2 SNEGSKA come from the germline V gene (reference sequence). Trimming pared 6 bases from V and 5 bases from J, leaving 22 bases between. CDR3 residues: CSAQIGGVSLETQYF. The CDR3 nucleotides are TGCAGTGCCCAGATAGGAGGGGTTAGTCTGGAGACCCAGTACTTC.

The gene calls are TRBV20-1 and TRBJ2-5; the D gene is possibly TRBD2 (5 bases). V gave up 6 bases and J gave up 3 bases, with 14 bases separating them. The length of the CDR3 is 13 residues. Germline V gene lookup returns CDR1 DFQATT and CDR2 SNEGSKA (reference sequence). The CDR3 loop reads CSAPPGDKETQYF. Written as DNA, the CDR3 is TGCAGTGCCCCTCCCGGGGATAAAGAGACCCAGTACTTC.

This clonotype has at least ten counts. This chain links TRBV7-2 with TRBJ2-1; D is ambiguous. CDR1 SGHTA and CDR2 FQGNSA come from the germline V gene. Trimming cost V 5 bases and J 3 bases, with 11 bases left between them. The CDR3 is 14 residues long. The CDR3 nucleotides read TGTGCCAGCAGCCAGGACGGAAACTACAATGAGCAGTTCTTC. It yields the protein CASSQDGNYNEQFF.

The chain has TRBV6-7 and TRBJ2-7; 9 bases are a match to TRBD1. TRBV6-7 is an open reading frame whose function is uncertain. This CDR3 has 16 amino acids. Germline trimming cut 0 bases from V and 2 bases from J; bases unmatched to any gene: 5. The CDR3, as DNA: TGTGCCAGCAGTTACTCGAACCGGGACAGGGCCTACGAGCAGTACTTC. Translation gives CASSYSNRDRAYEQYF.

Many counts were recorded for this clonotype. The gene calls are TRBV12-3 or TRBV12-4 and TRBJ2-1; D gene ambiguous. The germline V and J ends were trimmed by 8 bases and 4 bases, with 12 bases remaining between them. The CDR3 loop spans 13 amino acids. The CDR3 reads CASSSANYNEQFF. For the CDR3, the DNA is TGTGCCAGCTCGTCGGCCAATTACAATGAGCAGTTCTTC.

This clonotype came up many times. This sequence joins TRBV6-2 or TRBV6-3 and TRBJ1-1; 9 nucleotides line up with TRBD1. The germline CDR1 and CDR2 sequences are MNHEY and SVGEGT. CDR3 size: 13 residues. The trim removed 6 bases at V and 5 bases at J, leaving 4 bases unmatched. CDR3 loop: CASRTGGGTEAFF. CDR3 nucleotides: TGTGCCAGCAGGACAGGGGGAGGAACTGAAGCTTTCTTT.

The chain has TRBV20-1 and TRBJ1-4; D not certain. Germline loops: CDR1 DFQATT, CDR2 SNEGSKA (reference sequence). This CDR3 region has 13 residues. V was trimmed by 4 bases and J by 0 bases, leaving 6 bases between them. CDR3 protein: CSATGATNEKLFF. The CDR3 DNA sequence: TGCAGTGCTACCGGGGCAACTAATGAAAAACTGTTTTTT.

In its sample, this clonotype was seen many times. The CDR3 loop is CASSFALRTGGEQYF. The CDR3 nucleotides read TGTGCCAGCAGTTTTGCCCTCCGGACAGGGGGCGAGCAGTACTTC. The chain employs TRBV28 and TRBJ2-7, with 10 bases lining up with TRBD1. Germline V CDR1 and CDR2: MDHEN, SYDVKM. J was trimmed by 6 bases and V by 3 bases; bases with no gene match: 8. This CDR3 contains 15 residues.

This clonotype was picked up many times. The J gene is TRBJ1-1, the V gene TRBV7-2; D is unclear. Germline V lookup: CDR1 SGHTA, CDR2 FQGNSA. This CDR3 has 12 amino acids. The V end lost 1 base, the J end lost 12 bases, and 12 bases lay between the germline ends. In DNA form, the CDR3 reads TGTGCCAGCAGCTTAGGCTCCGAAAGGTCTTTCTTT. Its translation is CASSLGSERSFF. Based on the CDR3 plus reference TRBV7-2 and TRBJ1-1, the full variable domain is GAGVSQSPSNKVTEKGKDVELRCDPISGHTALYWYRQSLGQGLEFLIYFQGNSAPDKSGLPSDRFSAERTGGSVSTLTIQRTQQEDSAVYLCASSLGSERSFFGQGTRLTVV.

This clonotype occurred a few times. This chain connects TRBV15 to TRBJ2-1, with D uncertain. The V end was cut by 1 base, the J end by 5 bases, with 9 bases between. Germline V gives CDR1 LNHNV, CDR2 YYDKDF (reference sequence). CDR3 length equals 14 residues. The CDR3 sequence: CATSRGLGNNEQFF. The CDR3 DNA reads TGTGCCACCAGCAGAGGATTAGGAAACAATGAGCAGTTCTTC.

This clonotype was counted many times. This chain uses TRBV6-4 with TRBJ1-1; 7 nucleotides line up with TRBD1. Germline V gene data show CDR1 as MRHNA and CDR2 as SNTAGT. The CDR3 is 16 amino acids. After removal of 5 bases from V and 3 bases from J, the junction contained 12 bases not matched to a gene. CDR3 protein: CASSRSYTGADTEAFF. The CDR3 DNA reads TGTGCCAGCAGTCGCTCATATACAGGGGCGGACACTGAAGCTTTCTTT.

In regard to this clonotype: A read error may be the cause here, since a much bigger clone is one base away. The chain uses TRBV30 and TRBJ2-5, with a weak D call TRBD2 (7 bases). The CDR3 spans 13 residues. The germline V gene encodes CDR1 GTSNPN and CDR2 SVGIG (reference sequence). V shed 3 bases and J shed 7 bases, with 15 bases lying between them. The CDR3 nucleotides read TGTGCCTGGAGAGACAACAGGGAGGGGACCCAGTACTTC. Translating it yields CAWRDNREGTQYF.

The chain has TRBV12-3 or TRBV12-4 and TRBJ2-3, with unresolved D. The germline V and J ends were trimmed by 3 bases and 6 bases, with 10 bases remaining between them. This CDR3 has 13 amino acids. CDR3: CASSLARTDTQYF. CDR3 nucleotides: TGTGCCAGCAGTTTGGCCCGAACCGATACGCAGTATTTT.

This clonotype was counted at least ten times. The chain has TRBV6-2 or TRBV6-3 and TRBJ2-1, with D hard to call. The germline CDR1 and CDR2 sequences are MNHEY and SVGEGT. CDR3 length: 14 residues. V lost 0 bases to trimming and J lost 8 bases, with 11 bases between them. This CDR3 is CASSYSSPPDEQFF. CDR3 coding DNA: TGTGCCAGCAGTTACTCCTCTCCGCCGGATGAGCAGTTCTTC.

This clonotype was seen ten or more times. J is TRBJ2-3 and V is TRBV19, with TRBD2 matching over 11 bases. The CDR3 has 17 residues. The J segment lost 1 base and the V segment lost 3 bases, leaving 6 bases of the junction unmatched. Per germline, CDR1 LNHDA and CDR2 SQIVND (reference sequence). CDR3 coding DNA: TGTGCCAGTAGTATTAGCGGGAGGGCCAAGGGCACAGATACGCAGTATTTT. The encoded protein is CASSISGRAKGTDTQYF. Full variable domain (outside the CDR3, taken from reference TRBV19 and TRBJ2-3): DGGITQSPKYLFRKEGQNVTLSCEQNLNHDAMYWYRQDPGQGLRLIYYSQIVNDFQKGDIAEGYSVSREKKESFPLTVTSAQKNPTAFYLCASSISGRAKGTDTQYFGPGTRLTVL.

At least ten counts were recorded for this clonotype. This chain joins TRBV6-1 and TRBJ2-3, with 7 nucleotides matching TRBD2. This CDR3 has 15 residues. Losses at the gene ends were 9 bases for V and 0 bases for J; bases not matched to a gene: 9. Looked up from germline, CDR1 is MNHNS and CDR2 is SASEGT. The CDR3 loop reads CASLRAGASTDTQYF. The CDR3 DNA reads as TGTGCCAGTCTACGCGCGGGAGCCAGCACAGATACGCAGTATTTT.

This clonotype was seen at least ten times. The rearrangement joins TRBV27 to TRBJ1-5; TRBD1 might be the D (6 bases). CDR1 is MNHEY and CDR2 is SMNVEV in the germline V gene (reference sequence). CDR3 length: 14 amino acids. V was trimmed by 2 bases and J by 7 bases, leaving 12 bases between them. The CDR3 DNA sequence: TGTGCCAGCAGTTTACGTTGGGGGGGCCAGCCCCAGCATTTT. Translated, it gives CASSLRWGGQPQHF.

Details on this clonotype: The junction departs from germline at one end; a sequencing error may be responsible. V is TRBV6-6 and J is TRBJ1-2, with D perhaps matching TRBD1 (6 bases). CDR3 length: 14 amino acids. CDR1 and CDR2 (germline): MNHNY, SVGAGI (reference sequence). CDR3 sequence reads: CASTKTDRSYGYTF. CDR3 sequence (DNA): TGTGCTAGCACCAAGACCGACAGGAGTTATGGCTACACCTTC.

This chain connects TRBV6-1 to TRBJ2-3; perhaps TRBD1 as D (5 bases). V was pared by 4 bases and J by 1 base, with 9 bases between. The germline CDR1 and CDR2 sequences are MNHNS and SASEGT. CDR3 length equals 14 residues. The DNA for the CDR3 is TGTGCCAGCAGTGGGGGCAGCCGCACAGATACGCAGTATTTT. The encoded protein is CASSGGSRTDTQYF.

This clonotype came up once. The rearrangement uses TRBV2 and TRBJ1-1; TRBD1 might be the D (5 bases). This CDR3 spans 15 amino acids. The ends were cut back, 3 bases at V and 4 bases at J, with 15 bases in the middle. CDR1 is SNHLY and CDR2 is FYNNEI in the germline V gene. In DNA, the CDR3 is TGTGCCAGCAGTGACTTTAGCTCTGGGGCCACTGAAGCTTTCTTT. Protein: CASSDFSSGATEAFF.

This chain connects TRBV7-4 to TRBJ2-7; weak D call: TRBD1 (5 bases). The CDR3 extends over 13 amino acids. The V gene's germline CDR1 is SGHVT and CDR2 SQSDAQ. V gave up 1 base and J gave up 7 bases, with 11 bases separating them. The chain's CDR3 is CASSLVDTGEQYF. Here the CDR3 DNA reads TGTGCCAGCAGCTTAGTGGACACCGGGGAGCAGTACTTC.

With respect to this clonotype: Germline is not matched at one junction end, which may reflect a read error. The CDR3 spells CASSQEPLGGLLF. CDR3 DNA sequence: TGTGCCAGCAGCCAAGAACCTCTGGGGGGGCTGCTTTTT. The chain employs TRBV4-2 and TRBJ2-2; a weak D match, TRBD2 (7 bases). Germline V gene data show CDR1 as LGHNA and CDR2 as YNFKEQ. The CDR3 contains 13 residues.